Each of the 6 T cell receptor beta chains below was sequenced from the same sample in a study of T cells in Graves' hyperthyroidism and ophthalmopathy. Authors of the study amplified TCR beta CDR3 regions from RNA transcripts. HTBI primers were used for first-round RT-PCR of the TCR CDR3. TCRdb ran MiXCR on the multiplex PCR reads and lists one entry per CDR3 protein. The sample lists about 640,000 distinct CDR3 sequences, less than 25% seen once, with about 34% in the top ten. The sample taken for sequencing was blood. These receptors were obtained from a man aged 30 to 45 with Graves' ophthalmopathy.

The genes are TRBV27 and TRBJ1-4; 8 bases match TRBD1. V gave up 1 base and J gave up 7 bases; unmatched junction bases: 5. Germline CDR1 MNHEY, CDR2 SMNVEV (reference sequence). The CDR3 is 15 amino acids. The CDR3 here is CASSLFQGASEKLFF. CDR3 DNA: TGTGCCAGCAGTTTATTTCAGGGGGCCAGTGAAAAACTGTTTTTT.

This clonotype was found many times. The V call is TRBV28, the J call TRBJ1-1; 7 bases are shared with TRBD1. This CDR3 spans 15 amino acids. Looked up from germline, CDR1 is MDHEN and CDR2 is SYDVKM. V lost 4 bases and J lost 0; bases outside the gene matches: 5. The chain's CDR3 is CASSSPRGVNTEAFF. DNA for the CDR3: TGTGCCAGCAGTTCGCCCAGGGGGGTGAACACTGAAGCTTTCTTT.

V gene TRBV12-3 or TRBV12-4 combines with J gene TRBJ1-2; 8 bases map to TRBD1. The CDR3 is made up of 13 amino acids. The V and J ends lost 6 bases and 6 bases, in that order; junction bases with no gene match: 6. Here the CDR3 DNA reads TGTGCCAGCAGCAGCAGGGGGCTTCATGGCTACACCTTC. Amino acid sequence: CASSSRGLHGYTF.

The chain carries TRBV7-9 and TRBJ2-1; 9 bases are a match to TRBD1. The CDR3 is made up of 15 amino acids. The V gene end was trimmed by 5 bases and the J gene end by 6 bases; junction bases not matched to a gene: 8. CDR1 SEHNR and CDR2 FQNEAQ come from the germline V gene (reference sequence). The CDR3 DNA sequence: TGTGCCAGCAGCCCAACGGGACAGGGATCCAATGAGCAGTTCTTC. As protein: CASSPTGQGSNEQFF.

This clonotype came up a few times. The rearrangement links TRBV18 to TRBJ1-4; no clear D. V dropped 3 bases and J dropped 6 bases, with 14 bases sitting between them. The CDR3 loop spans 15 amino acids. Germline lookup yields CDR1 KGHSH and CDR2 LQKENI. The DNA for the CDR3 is TGTGCCAGCTCACCGATTAACAGAGGGCATGAAAAACTGTTTTTT. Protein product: CASSPINRGHEKLFF.

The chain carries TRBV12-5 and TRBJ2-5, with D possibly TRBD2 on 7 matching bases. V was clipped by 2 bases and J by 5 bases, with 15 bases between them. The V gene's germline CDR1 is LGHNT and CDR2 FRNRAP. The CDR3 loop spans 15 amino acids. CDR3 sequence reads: CASGLSAGASETQYF. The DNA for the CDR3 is TGTGCTAGTGGTTTGTCGGCGGGGGCTTCGGAGACCCAGTACTTC.